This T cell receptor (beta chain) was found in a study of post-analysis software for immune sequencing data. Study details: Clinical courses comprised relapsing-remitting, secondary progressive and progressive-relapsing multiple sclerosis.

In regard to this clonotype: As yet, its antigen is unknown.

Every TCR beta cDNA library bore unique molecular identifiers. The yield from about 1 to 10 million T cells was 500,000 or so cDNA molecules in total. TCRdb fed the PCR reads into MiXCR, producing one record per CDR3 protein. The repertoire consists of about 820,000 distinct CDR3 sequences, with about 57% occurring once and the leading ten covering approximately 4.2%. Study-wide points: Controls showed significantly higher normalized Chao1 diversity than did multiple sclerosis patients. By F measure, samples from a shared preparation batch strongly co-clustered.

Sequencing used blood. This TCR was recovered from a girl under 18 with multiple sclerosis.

CDR3 bases: TGCGCCAGCAGCCCACAGGGGCCCCTCAATGAGCAGTTCTTC. This translates into CASSPQGPLNEQFF. The chain recombines TRBV5-1 with TRBJ2-1, with 7 bases identical to TRBD1. The CDR3 is 14 amino acids. Per germline, CDR1 SGHRS and CDR2 YFSETQ. Trimming cost V 4 bases and J 6 bases; bases outside gene matches: 7.